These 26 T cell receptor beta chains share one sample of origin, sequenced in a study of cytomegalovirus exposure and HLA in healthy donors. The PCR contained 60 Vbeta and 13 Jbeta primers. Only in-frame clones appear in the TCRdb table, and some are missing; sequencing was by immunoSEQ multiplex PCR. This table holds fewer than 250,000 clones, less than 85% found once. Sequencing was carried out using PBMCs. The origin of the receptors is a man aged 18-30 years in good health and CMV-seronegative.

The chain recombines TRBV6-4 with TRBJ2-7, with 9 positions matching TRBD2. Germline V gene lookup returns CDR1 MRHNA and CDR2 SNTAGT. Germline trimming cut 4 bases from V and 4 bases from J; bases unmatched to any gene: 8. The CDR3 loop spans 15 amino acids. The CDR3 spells CASSAVAGGGYEQYF. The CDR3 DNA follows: TGTGCCAGCAGTGCCGTGGCGGGAGGGGGATACGAGCAGTACTTC.

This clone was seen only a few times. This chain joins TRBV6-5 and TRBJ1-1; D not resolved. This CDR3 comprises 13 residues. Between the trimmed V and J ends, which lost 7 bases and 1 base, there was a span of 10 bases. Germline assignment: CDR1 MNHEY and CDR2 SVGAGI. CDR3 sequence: CASMIHRNTEAFF. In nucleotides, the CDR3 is TGTGCCAGCATGATACACAGGAACACTGAAGCTTTCTTT.

CDR3 protein: CASRGQAYSGNTIYF. The CDR3 nucleotides read TGTGCCAGCAGGGGACAGGCTTACTCTGGAAACACCATATATTTT. The V call is TRBV28, the J call TRBJ1-3, with 8 positions matching TRBD1. Germline V gives CDR1 MDHEN, CDR2 SYDVKM. Unmatched junction bases numbered 4, after V lost 6 bases and J lost 0 bases. The CDR3 covers 15 residues.

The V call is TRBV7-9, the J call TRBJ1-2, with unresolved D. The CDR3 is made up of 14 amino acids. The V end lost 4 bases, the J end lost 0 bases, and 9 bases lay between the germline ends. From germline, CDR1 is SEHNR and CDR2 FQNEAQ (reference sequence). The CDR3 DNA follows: TGTGCCAGCAGCTCGTTATTAGCTAACTATGGCTACACCTTC. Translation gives CASSSLLANYGYTF.

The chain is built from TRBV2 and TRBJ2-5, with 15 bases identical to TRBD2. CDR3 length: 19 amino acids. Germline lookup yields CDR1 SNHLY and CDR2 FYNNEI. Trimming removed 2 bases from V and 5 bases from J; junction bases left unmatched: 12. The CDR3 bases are TGTGCCAGCAGTGAAAGGACTAGCGGGAGGGCCGGGTGGGGGGAGACCCAGTACTTC. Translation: CASSERTSGRAGWGETQYF.

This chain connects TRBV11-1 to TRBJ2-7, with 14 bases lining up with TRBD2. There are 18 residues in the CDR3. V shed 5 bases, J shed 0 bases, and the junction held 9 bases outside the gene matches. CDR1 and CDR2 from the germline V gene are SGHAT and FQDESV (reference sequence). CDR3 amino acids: CASSPPGLAGVSSYEQYF. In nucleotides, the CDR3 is TGTGCCAGCAGCCCACCGGGACTAGCGGGAGTAAGCTCCTACGAGCAGTACTTC.

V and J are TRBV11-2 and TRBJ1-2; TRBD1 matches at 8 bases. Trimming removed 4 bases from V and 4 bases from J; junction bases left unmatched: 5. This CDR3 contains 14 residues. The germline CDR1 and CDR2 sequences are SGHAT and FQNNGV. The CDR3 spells CASSSPTGVYGYTF. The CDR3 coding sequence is TGTGCCAGCAGCTCACCGACAGGGGTCTATGGCTACACCTTC.

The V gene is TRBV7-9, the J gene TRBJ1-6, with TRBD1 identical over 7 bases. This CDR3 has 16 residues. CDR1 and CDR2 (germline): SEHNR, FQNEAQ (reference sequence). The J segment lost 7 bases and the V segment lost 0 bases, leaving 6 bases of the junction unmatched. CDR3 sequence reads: CASSLALGTVNSPLHF. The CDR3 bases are TGTGCCAGCAGCTTAGCGCTCGGGACAGTCAATTCACCCCTCCACTTT. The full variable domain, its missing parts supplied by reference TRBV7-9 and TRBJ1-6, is DTGVSQNPRHKITKRGQNVTFRCDPISEHNRLYWYRQTLGQGPEFLTYFQNEAQLEKSRLLSDRFSAERPKGSFSTLEIQRTEQGDSAMYLCASSLALGTVNSPLHFGNGTRLTVT.

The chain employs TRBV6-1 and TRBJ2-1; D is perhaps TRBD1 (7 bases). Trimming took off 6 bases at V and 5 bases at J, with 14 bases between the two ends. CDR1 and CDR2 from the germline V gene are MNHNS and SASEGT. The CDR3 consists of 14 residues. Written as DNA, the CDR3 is TGTGCCAGCAGCAGGGGGGTTGCGGACAATGAGCAGTTCTTC. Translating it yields CASSRGVADNEQFF.

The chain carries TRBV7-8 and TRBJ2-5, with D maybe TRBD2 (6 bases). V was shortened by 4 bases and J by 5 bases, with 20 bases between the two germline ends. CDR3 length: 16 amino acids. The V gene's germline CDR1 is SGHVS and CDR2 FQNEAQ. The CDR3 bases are TGTGCCAGCAGCTACTGGGCGACGGGGGAGAAGGAGACCCAGTACTTC. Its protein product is CASSYWATGEKETQYF.

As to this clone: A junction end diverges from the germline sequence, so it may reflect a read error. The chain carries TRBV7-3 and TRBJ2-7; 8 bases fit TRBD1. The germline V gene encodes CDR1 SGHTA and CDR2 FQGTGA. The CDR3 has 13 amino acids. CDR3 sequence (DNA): TGTGCCAGCAGCTTAACGTATCGGGACAGGTATCACTTC. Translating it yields CASSLTYRDRYHF.

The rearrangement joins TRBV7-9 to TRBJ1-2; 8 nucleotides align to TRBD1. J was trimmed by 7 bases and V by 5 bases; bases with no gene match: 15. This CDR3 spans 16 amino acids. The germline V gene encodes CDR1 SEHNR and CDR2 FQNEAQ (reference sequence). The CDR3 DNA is TGTGCCAGCAGCCATAGTGCAGGACAGGGCATATCTGGCTACACCTTC. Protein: CASSHSAGQGISGYTF.

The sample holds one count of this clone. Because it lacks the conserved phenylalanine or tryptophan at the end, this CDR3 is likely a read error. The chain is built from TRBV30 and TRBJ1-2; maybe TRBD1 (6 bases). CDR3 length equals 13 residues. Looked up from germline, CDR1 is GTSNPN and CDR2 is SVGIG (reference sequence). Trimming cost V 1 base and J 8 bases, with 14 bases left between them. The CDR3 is CAWSGGLVEGYTL. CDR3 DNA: TGTGCCTGGAGTGGGGGGCTTGTAGAGGGCTACACCCTC.

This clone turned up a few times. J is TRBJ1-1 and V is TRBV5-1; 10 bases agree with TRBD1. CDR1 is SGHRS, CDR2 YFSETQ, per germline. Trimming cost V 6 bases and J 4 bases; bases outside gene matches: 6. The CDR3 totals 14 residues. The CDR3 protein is CASILGTGATEAFF. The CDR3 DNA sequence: TGCGCCAGCATCCTCGGGACAGGGGCCACTGAAGCTTTCTTT.

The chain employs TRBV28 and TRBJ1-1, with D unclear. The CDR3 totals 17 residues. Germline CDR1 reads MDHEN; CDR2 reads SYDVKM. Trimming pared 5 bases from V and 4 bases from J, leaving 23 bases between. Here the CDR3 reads CASSSTVIFSSITEAFF. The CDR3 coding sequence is TGTGCCAGCAGTAGTACGGTCATTTTTAGTTCGATCACTGAAGCTTTCTTT.

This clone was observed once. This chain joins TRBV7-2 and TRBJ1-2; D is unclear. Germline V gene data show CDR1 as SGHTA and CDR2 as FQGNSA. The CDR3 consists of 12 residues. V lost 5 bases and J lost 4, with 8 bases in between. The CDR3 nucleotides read TGTGCCAGCAGCCCTGTCGTCTATGGCTACACCTTC. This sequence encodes CASSPVVYGYTF. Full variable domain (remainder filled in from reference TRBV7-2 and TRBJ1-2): GAGVSQSPSNKVTEKGKDVELRCDPISGHTALYWYRQSLGQGLEFLIYFQGNSAPDKSGLPSDRFSAERTGGSVSTLTIQRTQQEDSAVYLCASSPVVYGYTFGSGTRLTVV.

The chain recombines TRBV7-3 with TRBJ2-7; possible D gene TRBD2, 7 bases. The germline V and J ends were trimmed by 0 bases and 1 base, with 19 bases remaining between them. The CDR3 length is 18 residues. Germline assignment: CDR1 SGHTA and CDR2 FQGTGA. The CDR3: CASSLTGSGGSWSYEQYF. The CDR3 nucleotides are TGTGCCAGCAGCTTAACCGGGTCGGGGGGCTCGTGGTCCTACGAGCAGTACTTC.

The CDR3 spells CASSAMDTGGFRANQPQHF. The CDR3 region has the DNA TGTGCCAGCAGTGCAATGGACACGGGGGGGTTCCGGGCCAATCAGCCCCAGCATTTT. This chain joins TRBV6-1 and TRBJ1-5, with a possible D match to TRBD1 (5 bases). CDR1 is MNHNS and CDR2 is SASEGT in the germline V gene. CDR3 length: 19 residues. Trimming removed 4 bases from V and 3 bases from J, with 25 bases in between.

CDR3 protein: CASSPLLTQETQYF. CDR3 DNA: TGCGCCAGCAGCCCTTTACTGACACAAGAGACCCAGTACTTC. The chain employs TRBV5-1 and TRBJ2-5, with no clear D. CDR3 length: 14 residues. CDR1 and CDR2 from the germline V gene are SGHRS and YFSETQ. The V end was cut by 4 bases, the J end by 2 bases, with 12 bases between.

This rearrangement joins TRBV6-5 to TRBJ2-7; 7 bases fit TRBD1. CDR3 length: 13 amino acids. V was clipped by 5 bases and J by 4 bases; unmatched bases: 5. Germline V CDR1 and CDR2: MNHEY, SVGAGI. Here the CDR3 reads CASSNSGGYEQYF. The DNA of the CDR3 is TGTGCCAGCAGTAATTCAGGGGGATACGAGCAGTACTTC.

CDR3 DNA sequence: TGCGCCAGCACCCCTAGGACAGCAAACACCGGGGAGCTGTTTTTT. Protein sequence: CASTPRTANTGELFF. The chain combines TRBV5-1 with TRBJ2-2, with D possibly matching TRBD1 (6 bases). The V end was cut by 6 bases, the J end by 2 bases, with 14 bases between. CDR1 SGHRS and CDR2 YFSETQ come from the germline V gene. This CDR3 is 15 amino acids long.

The CDR3 loop reads CASTRGRIDQPQHF. CDR3 DNA sequence: TGTGCCAGCACCAGAGGGAGGATCGACCAGCCCCAGCATTTT. The chain uses TRBV5-8 and TRBJ1-5; the D is unclear. Trimming took off 6 bases at V and 7 bases at J, with 17 bases between the two ends. The CDR3 consists of 14 residues. Germline CDR1 is SGHTS and CDR2 is YDEGEE.

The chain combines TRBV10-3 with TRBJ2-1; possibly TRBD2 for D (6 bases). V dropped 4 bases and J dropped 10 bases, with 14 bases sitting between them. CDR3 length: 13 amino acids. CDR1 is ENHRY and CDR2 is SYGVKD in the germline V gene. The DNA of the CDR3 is TGTGCCATCAGTGTCGGAGGGCCGGGGGAGCAGTTCTTC. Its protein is CAISVGGPGEQFF.

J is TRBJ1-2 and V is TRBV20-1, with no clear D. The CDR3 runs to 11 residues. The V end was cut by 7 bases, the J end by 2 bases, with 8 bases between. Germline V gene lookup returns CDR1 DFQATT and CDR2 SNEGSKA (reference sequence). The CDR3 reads CSVSANYGYTF. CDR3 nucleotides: TGCAGTGTTTCTGCGAACTATGGCTACACCTTC.

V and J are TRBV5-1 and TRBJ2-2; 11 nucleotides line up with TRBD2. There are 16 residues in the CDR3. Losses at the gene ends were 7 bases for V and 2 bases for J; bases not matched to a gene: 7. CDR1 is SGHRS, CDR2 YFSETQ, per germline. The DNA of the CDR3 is TGCGCCAGCGATACAGGGACTAGCGGTAACACCGGGGAGCTGTTTTTT. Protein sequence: CASDTGTSGNTGELFF.

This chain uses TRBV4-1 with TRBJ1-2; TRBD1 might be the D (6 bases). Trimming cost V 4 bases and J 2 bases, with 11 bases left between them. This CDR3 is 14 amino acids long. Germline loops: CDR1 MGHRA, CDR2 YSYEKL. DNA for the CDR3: TGCGCCAGCAGCCCAGGGGACGGAAACTATGGCTACACCTTC. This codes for CASSPGDGNYGYTF.